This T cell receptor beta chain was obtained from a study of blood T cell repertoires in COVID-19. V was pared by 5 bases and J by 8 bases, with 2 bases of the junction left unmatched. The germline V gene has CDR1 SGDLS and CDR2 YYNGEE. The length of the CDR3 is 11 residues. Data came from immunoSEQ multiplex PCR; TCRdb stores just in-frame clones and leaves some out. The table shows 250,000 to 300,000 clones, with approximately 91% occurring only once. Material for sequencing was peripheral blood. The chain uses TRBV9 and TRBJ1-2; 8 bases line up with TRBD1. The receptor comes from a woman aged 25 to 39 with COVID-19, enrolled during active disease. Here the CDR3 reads CASSSGGGYTF. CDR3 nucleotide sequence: TGTGCCAGCAGTTCAGGGGGCGGCTACACCTTC. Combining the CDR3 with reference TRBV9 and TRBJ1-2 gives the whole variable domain DSGVTQTPKHLITATGQRVTLRCSPRSGDLSVYWYQQSLDQGLQFLIQYYNGEERAKGNILERFSAQQFPDLHSELNLSSLELGDSALYFCASSSGGGYTFGSGTRLTVV.